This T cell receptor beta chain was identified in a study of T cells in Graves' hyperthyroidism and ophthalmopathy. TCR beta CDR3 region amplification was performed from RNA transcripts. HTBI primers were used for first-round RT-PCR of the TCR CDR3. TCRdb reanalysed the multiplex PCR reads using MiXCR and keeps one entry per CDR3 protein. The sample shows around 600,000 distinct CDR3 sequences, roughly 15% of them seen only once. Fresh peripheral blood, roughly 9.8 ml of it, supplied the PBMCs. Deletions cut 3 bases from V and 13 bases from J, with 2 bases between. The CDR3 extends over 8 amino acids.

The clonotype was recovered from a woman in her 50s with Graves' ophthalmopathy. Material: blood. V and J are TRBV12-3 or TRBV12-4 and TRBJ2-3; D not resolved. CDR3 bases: TGTGCCAGCAGTTTCAAGTATTTT. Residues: CASSFKYF.